These T cell receptor beta chains were read from a single sample in a study of Graves' ophthalmopathy and Graves' hyperthyroidism. MiXCR was run by TCRdb on the multiplex PCR reads, yielding one entry per CDR3 protein. Of approximately 640,000 distinct CDR3 sequences in the sample, just over 40% were seen once. The sequenced sample was peripheral blood. The receptor set was obtained from an adult man with Graves' ophthalmopathy. Both conserved end residues are trimmed from each CDR3.

j_call v_call cdr3_aa
TRBJ1-6 TRBV4-1 ASSQDPQVNSPLH
TRBJ2-2 TRBV25-1 ASSVTGYTGELF
TRBJ2-3 TRBV29-1 SVEQGPDTQY
TRBJ1-4 TRBV19 ASRNIPGQLNEKLF
TRBJ2-5 TRBV4-1 ASSQTTGGGGTQETQY
TRBJ1-6 TRBV10-2 ASSESRQGYSPLH
TRBJ2-5 TRBV10-3 ASNDYGRTTQETQY
TRBJ2-7 TRBV19 ASGSDGSSYEQY
TRBJ2-7 TRBV4-1 ASSHSGLADEQY
TRBJ1-2 TRBV19 AWSLLGNYGYT
TRBJ1-5 TRBV10-3 AISESPAGNNQPQH
TRBJ1-1 TRBV29-1 STSGSTEAF
TRBJ1-2 TRBV7-9 ASSIQGAGLHDGYT
TRBJ1-6 TRBV10-3 AISPGQGQSPLH
TRBJ1-2 TRBV29-1 SVEDVLPMTGNHFYGYT
TRBJ2-7 TRBV7-9 ASSLYQSSSYEQY
TRBJ1-1 TRBV29-1 SLEGSGTEAF
TRBJ1-4 TRBV9 ASSARQAGEKLF
TRBJ2-7 TRBV29-1 SVTPTSGDEQY
TRBJ1-2 TRBV19 ASSIVPGNYGYT
TRBJ1-6 TRBV7-2 ASSGRQGRARSYNSPLH
TRBJ1-1 TRBV10-3 ASSAGFDRPRMNTEAF
TRBJ2-5 TRBV11-2 ASSLVRVKTQY
TRBJ1-5 TRBV10-3 AISDRQPQH
TRBJ2-2 TRBV7-1 ASSSTPSVDLNTGELF
TRBJ2-6 TRBV10-3 AISGLT
TRBJ2-7 TRBV10-1 ASRIGDEQY
TRBJ1-2 TRBV29-1 SVAYGQGYT
TRBJ2-7 TRBV25-1 ASSASPPGSYEQY
TRBJ1-2 TRBV9 ASSTRPGVDYGYT
TRBJ1-1 TRBV6-2/TRBV6-3 ASSYSAFRQGRNTEAF
TRBJ2-7 TRBV9 ASSVAGDSSYEQY
TRBJ1-2 TRBV19 ASSPPIGESYGYT